The 21 T cell receptor beta chains below all came from one sample that was sequenced in a study of shared clonotypes between healthy human individuals. The protocol was immunoSEQ multiplex PCR, while the TCRdb copy is restricted to in-frame clones and leaves out a portion. The sample lists over a million clones, approximately 80% occurring once. Sequencing was done on a sample of memory CD4+ T cells from PBMCs. Described subset: CD45RA-negative fraction. The origin of the receptors is a man between 18 and 29 years old in good health. Some clones in this sample may be carry-over from other donors' samples.

This sequence joins TRBV5-8 and TRBJ2-3; no definite D call. CDR1 is SGHTS and CDR2 is YDEGEE in the germline V gene. The length of the CDR3 is 15 residues. The V end was cut by 4 bases, the J end by 2 bases, with 14 bases between. For the CDR3, the DNA is TGTGCCAGCAGCCCCCTGCCATCCACCACAGATACGCAGTATTTT. It codes for CASSPLPSTTDTQYF.

The genes are TRBV4-1 and TRBJ2-1; maybe TRBD1 (6 bases). Germline loops: CDR1 MGHRA, CDR2 YSYEKL. V gave up 3 bases and J gave up 4 bases, with 13 bases separating them. This CDR3 is built from 15 residues. The CDR3 DNA reads as TGCGCCAGCAGCCATCCCTGGACAGAGTACAATGAGCAGTTCTTC. Its protein product is CASSHPWTEYNEQFF.

As for this clone: Other DNA variants within this sample encode the same CDR3. The CDR3 here is CASSLLGETQYF. CDR3 sequence (DNA): TGTGCCAGCAGCCTCCTAGGGGAGACCCAGTACTTC. The chain is built from TRBV7-9 and TRBJ2-5; D gene unclear. The CDR3 runs to 12 residues. With 5 bases removed from V and 5 bases from J, the gap between germline ends came to 9 bases. CDR1 is SEHNR, CDR2 FQNEAQ, per germline (reference sequence).

The chain uses TRBV5-1 and TRBJ2-1; 7 bases are shared with TRBD2. Germline CDR1 reads SGHRS; CDR2 reads YFSETQ. The CDR3 is 15 residues long. V lost 3 bases and J lost 4; bases outside the gene matches: 7. CDR3 bases: TGCGCCAGCAGCTACGGACTAGATCTATACAATGAGCAGTTCTTC. It yields the protein CASSYGLDLYNEQFF.

The V call is TRBV7-9, the J call TRBJ1-2; 10 nucleotides match TRBD1. J gave up 7 bases and V 5 bases, and 7 bases lay outside the gene matches. Germline lookup yields CDR1 SEHNR and CDR2 FQNEAQ (reference sequence). This CDR3 region has 14 residues. CDR3 loop: CASSRQGAISGYTF. DNA for the CDR3: TGTGCCAGCAGCCGACAGGGGGCAATCAGTGGCTACACCTTC.

The chain joins TRBV25-1 to TRBJ1-2; D is unclear. Germline assignment: CDR1 MGHDK and CDR2 SYGVNS. This CDR3 region has 13 residues. V lost 6 bases to trimming and J lost 8 bases, with 16 bases between them. The CDR3, as DNA: TGTGCCAGCAGCCTAGATGGATCGGGGGGCTACACCTTC. This sequence encodes CASSLDGSGGYTF.

The rearrangement joins TRBV27 to TRBJ1-2; no reliable D call. The CDR3 has 13 residues. Germline V gene lookup returns CDR1 MNHEY and CDR2 SMNVEV (reference sequence). The ends were cut back, 5 bases at V and 7 bases at J, with 14 bases in the middle. The CDR3 DNA sequence: TGTGCCAGCAGTCTTACTGGCCCGGCTGGCTACACCTTC. Translation gives CASSLTGPAGYTF.

This sequence joins TRBV29-1 and TRBJ2-7; a weak D match, TRBD2 (6 bases). The ends were cut back, 6 bases at V and 6 bases at J, with 18 bases in the middle. CDR3 size: 13 residues. Per germline, CDR1 SQVTM and CDR2 ANQGSEA. The CDR3 region is CSVGGLSLVEQYF. The CDR3, as DNA: TGCAGCGTGGGGGGACTGTCCCTGGTCGAGCAGTACTTC.

The genes are TRBV5-6 and TRBJ2-5; D possibly corresponds to TRBD1 (5 bases). CDR1 and CDR2 from the germline V gene are SGHDT and YYEEEE. V lost 4 bases to trimming and J lost 2 bases, with 12 bases between them. This CDR3 has 14 amino acids. The CDR3 bases are TGTGCCAGCAGCAACTGGGGCAGTCAAGAGACCCAGTACTTC. Protein: CASSNWGSQETQYF. Complete variable domain (other parts from reference TRBV5-6 and TRBJ2-5): DAGVTQSPTHLIKTRGQQVTLRCSPKSGHDTVSWYQQALGQGPQFIFQYYEEEERQRGNFPDRFSGHQFPNYSSELNVNALLLGDSALYLCASSNWGSQETQYFGPGTRLLVL.

In regard to this clone: At the DNA level, this CDR3 is encoded by other sequences in the same sample as well. The V call is TRBV30, the J call TRBJ1-3; D is uncertain. Trimming removed 2 bases at V and 0 bases at J, with 8 bases between. The CDR3 loop spans 14 amino acids. Germline lookup yields CDR1 GTSNPN and CDR2 SVGIG (reference sequence). The CDR3 nucleotides are TGTGCCTGGAGTACCGGATCCTCTGGAAACACCATATATTTT. Encoded protein: CAWSTGSSGNTIYF.

This clone was picked up a small number of times. This chain connects TRBV29-1 to TRBJ1-1; D possibly corresponds to TRBD1 (6 bases). CDR1 is SQVTM and CDR2 is ANQGSEA in the germline V gene. V was pared by 2 bases and J by 5 bases, with 9 bases between. CDR3 length equals 12 residues. As DNA, the CDR3 is TGCAGCGTTGAAAAGGGGGGAACTGAAGCTTTCTTT. It encodes CSVEKGGTEAFF.

This chain's CDR3 is CASSPPVRERSYNEQFF. The CDR3 DNA is TGTGCCAGCTCACCACCGGTGCGGGAGCGGTCCTACAATGAGCAGTTCTTC. This rearrangement joins TRBV18 to TRBJ2-1; TRBD2 agrees at 7 bases. After removal of 0 bases from V and 1 base from J, the junction contained 6 bases not matched to a gene. CDR3 length: 17 amino acids. Germline V gives CDR1 KGHSH, CDR2 LQKENI.

V gene TRBV6-5 combines with J gene TRBJ2-1, with TRBD2 identical over 8 bases. Trimming took 0 bases from V and 2 from J; bases not matched to a gene: 3. This CDR3 spans 16 amino acids. Germline CDR1 and CDR2: MNHEY and SVGAGI. CDR3 bases: TGTGCCAGCAGTTACTCGAGACTAGCGACCTACAATGAGCAGTTCTTC. Protein sequence: CASSYSRLATYNEQFF.

The genes are TRBV28 and TRBJ2-3; no clear D. CDR1 is MDHEN and CDR2 is SYDVKM in the germline V gene. CDR3 length equals 15 residues. The V end was cut by 7 bases, the J end by 2 bases, with 16 bases between. The CDR3 sequence: CASNARGSPTDTQYF. CDR3 bases: TGTGCCAGCAACGCCCGAGGTTCACCCACAGATACGCAGTATTTT.

The chain is built from TRBV19 and TRBJ1-2; D is possibly TRBD1 (5 bases). Germline V gene lookup returns CDR1 LNHDA and CDR2 SQIVND (reference sequence). The CDR3 consists of 16 residues. V was cut by 4 bases and J by 0 bases, with 15 bases left in between. DNA for the CDR3: TGTGCCAGTAGTAGTCAACAGGTCTCAGCTAACTATGGCTACACCTTC. It yields the protein CASSSQQVSANYGYTF.

The rearrangement uses TRBV29-1 and TRBJ2-1; 8 positions agree with TRBD1. J gave up 8 bases and V 4 bases, and 13 bases lay outside the gene matches. Per germline, CDR1 SQVTM and CDR2 ANQGSEA. The CDR3 contains 15 residues. CDR3 loop: CSVGQGRGVGDEQFF. The CDR3 DNA follows: TGCAGCGTTGGACAGGGGAGAGGGGTAGGAGATGAGCAGTTCTTC.

The chain couples TRBV6-5 to TRBJ2-5, with D possibly TRBD2 on 7 matching bases. The J call is in doubt because the DNA end fits TRBJ2-7 better. The CDR3 covers 15 residues. The germline gives CDR1 MNHEY, CDR2 SVGAGI. CDR3 nucleotides: TGTGCCAGCAGGAGTAAACAGGGAGGGGTCTACGAGCAGTACTTC. Translating it yields CASRSKQGGVYEQYF.

A few counts support this clone. This CDR3 is also generated by other DNA sequences in the sample. The V call is TRBV5-1, the J call TRBJ1-2; 7 bases match TRBD1. The length of the CDR3 is 15 residues. Germline loops: CDR1 SGHRS, CDR2 YFSETQ. The V and J ends lost 0 bases and 4 bases, in that order; junction bases with no gene match: 6. CDR3 DNA: TGCGCCAGCAGCTTGGGAGGGGGCAGGGGCTATGGCTACACCTTC. Translating gives CASSLGGGRGYGYTF.

The genes are TRBV1 and TRBJ2-5; the table assigns TRBD2, which was not confirmed against the DNA. TRBV1 is a pseudogene. The CDR3 contains 16 residues. The chain's CDR3 is CTSSQVRLAASSRQYF. In DNA, the CDR3 is TGCACCAGCAGCCAAGTCCGGCTAGCGGCCTCCTCACGACAGTACTTC.

The chain links TRBV5-1 to TRBJ1-2; TRBD1 aligns across 9 bases. Unmatched junction bases numbered 3, after V lost 2 bases and J lost 4 bases. From germline, CDR1 is SGHRS and CDR2 YFSETQ. This CDR3 has 14 residues. The CDR3 sequence is CASSLQGAGYGYTF. The CDR3 coding sequence is TGCGCCAGCAGCTTACAGGGGGCAGGCTATGGCTACACCTTC. Full variable domain (missing parts from reference TRBV5-1 and TRBJ1-2): KAGVTQTPRYLIKTRGQQVTLSCSPISGHRSVSWYQQTPGQGLQFLFEYFSETQRNKGNFPGRFSGRQFSNSRSEMNVSTLELGDSALYLCASSLQGAGYGYTFGSGTRLTVV.

V is TRBV27 and J is TRBJ2-7; D is perhaps TRBD2 (6 bases). The length of the CDR3 is 13 residues. Germline V gives CDR1 MNHEY, CDR2 SMNVEV (reference sequence). Trimming removed 5 bases at V and 7 bases at J, with 15 bases between. CDR3 nucleotide sequence: TGTGCCAGCAGTCGACCGGGGGAGAGGGAGCAGTACTTC. This codes for CASSRPGEREQYF.